The entry below describes one TCR beta chain. Its specificity is unknown. Unique molecular identifiers tagged the TCR beta cDNA libraries. Between about 0.85 and 11 million T cells gave rise to some 520,000 cDNA molecules. TCRdb redid the calling of the PCR reads with MiXCR, one entry per CDR3 protein. The data hold about 500,000 distinct CDR3 sequences, with approximately 45% observed a single time. The CDR3 is made up of 13 amino acids. Trimming cost V 4 bases and J 0 bases, with 10 bases left between them. CDR1 is DFQATT, CDR2 SNEGSKA, per germline (reference sequence). The data belong to a study of post-analysis software for immune sequencing data. Study summary: Secondary progressive, relapsing-remitting and progressive-relapsing multiple sclerosis were among the included disease courses. Findings and limits, study-wide: Compared against controls, patients with multiple sclerosis displayed significantly lower normalized Chao1 diversity. TRBV5-6, TRBV5-1 and TRBV20-1 were among four to six TRBV segments more frequent in patients than controls.

What was sequenced was blood. The clonotype comes from a girl under 18 with multiple sclerosis. The genes are TRBV20-1 and TRBJ2-7; no definite D call. CDR3 sequence reads: CSAKGGNSYEQYF. The CDR3 coding sequence is TGCAGTGCTAAAGGTGGCAACTCCTACGAGCAGTACTTC.